The T cell receptor (beta chain) described here comes from a study of identical twins. Study-wide findings and caveats: One should note that invariant MAIT and iNKT cells could partly confound zero-insertion analyses.

TCRdb fed the 5' RACE reads into MiXCR, producing one record per CDR3 protein. There are some 1,600,000 distinct CDR3 sequences in the sample; less than 35% occur only once, and approximately 0.29% lies in the top ten. Trimming took 5 bases from V and 1 from J; bases not matched to a gene: 8. Germline CDR1 reads SGHRS; CDR2 reads YFSETQ. This CDR3 is 17 amino acids long. This clonotype was seen a few times. Its antigen is still unknown. This TCR was sampled from a newborn girl in good health. The genes are TRBV5-1 and TRBJ2-6; 8 bases are shared with TRBD1. The sequencing input was cord blood. This CDR3 reads CASRFGTGHSGANVLTF. The CDR3, as DNA: TGCGCCAGCAGGTTCGGGACAGGCCATTCTGGGGCCAACGTCCTGACTTTC. Full variable domain (rest looked up from reference TRBV5-1 and TRBJ2-6): KAGVTQTPRYLIKTRGQQVTLSCSPISGHRSVSWYQQTPGQGLQFLFEYFSETQRNKGNFPGRFSGRQFSNSRSEMNVSTLELGDSALYLCASRFGTGHSGANVLTFGAGSRLTVL.